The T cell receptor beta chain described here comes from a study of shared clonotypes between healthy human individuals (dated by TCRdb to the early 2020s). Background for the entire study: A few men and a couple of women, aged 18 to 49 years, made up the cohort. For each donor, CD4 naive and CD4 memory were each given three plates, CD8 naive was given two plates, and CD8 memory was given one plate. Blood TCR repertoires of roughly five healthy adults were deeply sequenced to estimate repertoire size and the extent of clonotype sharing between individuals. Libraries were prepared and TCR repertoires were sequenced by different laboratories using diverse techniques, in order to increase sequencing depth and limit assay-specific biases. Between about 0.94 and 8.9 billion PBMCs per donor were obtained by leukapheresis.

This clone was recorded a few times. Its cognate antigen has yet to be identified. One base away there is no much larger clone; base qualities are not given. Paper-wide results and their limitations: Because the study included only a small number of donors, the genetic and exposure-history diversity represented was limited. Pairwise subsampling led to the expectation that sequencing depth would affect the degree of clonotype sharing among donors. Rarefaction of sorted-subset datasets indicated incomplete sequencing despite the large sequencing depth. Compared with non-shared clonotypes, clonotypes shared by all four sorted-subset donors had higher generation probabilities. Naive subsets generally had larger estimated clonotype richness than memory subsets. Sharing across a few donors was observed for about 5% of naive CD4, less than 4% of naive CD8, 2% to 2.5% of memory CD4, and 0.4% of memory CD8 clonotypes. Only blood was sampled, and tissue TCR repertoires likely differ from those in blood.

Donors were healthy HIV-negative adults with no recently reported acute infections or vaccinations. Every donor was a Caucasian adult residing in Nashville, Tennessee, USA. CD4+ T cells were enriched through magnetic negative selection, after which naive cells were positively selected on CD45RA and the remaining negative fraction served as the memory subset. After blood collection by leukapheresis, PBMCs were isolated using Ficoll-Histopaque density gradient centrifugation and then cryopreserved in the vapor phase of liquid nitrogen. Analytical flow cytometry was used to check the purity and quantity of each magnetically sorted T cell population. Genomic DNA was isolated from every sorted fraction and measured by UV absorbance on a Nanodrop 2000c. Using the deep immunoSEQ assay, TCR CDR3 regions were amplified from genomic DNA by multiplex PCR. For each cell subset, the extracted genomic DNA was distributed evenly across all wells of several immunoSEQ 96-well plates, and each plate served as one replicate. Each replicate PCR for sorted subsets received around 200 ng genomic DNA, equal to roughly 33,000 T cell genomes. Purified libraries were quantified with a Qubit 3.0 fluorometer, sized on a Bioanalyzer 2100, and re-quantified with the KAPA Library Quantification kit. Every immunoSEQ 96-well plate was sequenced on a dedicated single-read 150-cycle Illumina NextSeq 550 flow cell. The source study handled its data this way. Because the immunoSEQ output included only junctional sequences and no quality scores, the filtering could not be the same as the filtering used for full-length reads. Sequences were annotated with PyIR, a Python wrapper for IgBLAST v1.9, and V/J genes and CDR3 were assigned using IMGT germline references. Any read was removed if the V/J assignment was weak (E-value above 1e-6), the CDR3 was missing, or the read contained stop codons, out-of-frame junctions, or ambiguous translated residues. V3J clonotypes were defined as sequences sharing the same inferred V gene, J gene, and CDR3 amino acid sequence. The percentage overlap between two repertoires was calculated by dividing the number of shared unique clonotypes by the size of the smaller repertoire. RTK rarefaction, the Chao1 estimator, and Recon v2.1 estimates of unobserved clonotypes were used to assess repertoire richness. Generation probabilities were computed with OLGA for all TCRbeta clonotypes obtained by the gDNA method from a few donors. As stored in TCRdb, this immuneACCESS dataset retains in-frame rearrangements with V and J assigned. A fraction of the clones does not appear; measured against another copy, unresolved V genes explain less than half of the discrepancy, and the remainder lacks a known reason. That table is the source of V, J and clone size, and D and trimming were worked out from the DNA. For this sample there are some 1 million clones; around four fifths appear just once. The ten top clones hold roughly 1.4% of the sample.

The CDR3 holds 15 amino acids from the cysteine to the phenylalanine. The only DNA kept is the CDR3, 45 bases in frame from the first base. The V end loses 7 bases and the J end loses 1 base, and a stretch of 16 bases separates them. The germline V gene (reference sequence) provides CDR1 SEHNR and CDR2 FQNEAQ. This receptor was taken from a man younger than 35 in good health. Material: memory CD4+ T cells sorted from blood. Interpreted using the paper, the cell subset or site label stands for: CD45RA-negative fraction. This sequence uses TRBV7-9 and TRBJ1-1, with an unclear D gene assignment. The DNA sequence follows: TGTGCCAGCACCAAGCCGGCTGACGGGAACACTGAAGCTTTCTTT. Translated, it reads CASTKPADGNTEAFF.